The T cell receptor beta chain under discussion was sequenced for a study of spatial heterogeneity in lung cancer. Study background: A total of approximately 69 untreated early-stage non-small cell lung cancer patients served as donors. Across the raw uncorrected reads, a unique TCR and UMI combination was observed, on average, more than ten times. The study, taken as a whole, reports: Ubiquitous expanded tumor TCRs were seen in blood more at resection than at follow-up.

Time point denoted: blood at routine non-recurrence follow-up after resection. Whole RNA obtained from tumor, nontumor lung or frozen PBMC underwent sequencing without sorting. Germline lookup yields CDR1 SQVTM and CDR2 ANQGSEA. The CDR3 spans 15 residues. V was pared by 1 base and J by 8 bases, with 9 bases of the junction left unmatched. Every TCR cDNA molecule carried a tag that served as a unique molecular identifier. In TCRdb, the 5' RACE reads were re-called with MiXCR into one record per CDR3 protein. This sample has roughly 26,000 distinct CDR3 sequences, with approximately 6% found just once. This clonotype was seen ten or more times. What it binds is not known.

The sequenced sample was PBMCs, obtained at follow-up. The chain uses TRBV29-1 and TRBJ2-2; 8 nucleotides agree with TRBD1. The sequence came from a male donor with early-stage non-small cell lung cancer. The CDR3 coding sequence is TGCAGCGTTGAAGCTCTCCCAGGGGGCAATGGGGAGCTGTTTTTT. Translating gives CSVEALPGGNGELFF.